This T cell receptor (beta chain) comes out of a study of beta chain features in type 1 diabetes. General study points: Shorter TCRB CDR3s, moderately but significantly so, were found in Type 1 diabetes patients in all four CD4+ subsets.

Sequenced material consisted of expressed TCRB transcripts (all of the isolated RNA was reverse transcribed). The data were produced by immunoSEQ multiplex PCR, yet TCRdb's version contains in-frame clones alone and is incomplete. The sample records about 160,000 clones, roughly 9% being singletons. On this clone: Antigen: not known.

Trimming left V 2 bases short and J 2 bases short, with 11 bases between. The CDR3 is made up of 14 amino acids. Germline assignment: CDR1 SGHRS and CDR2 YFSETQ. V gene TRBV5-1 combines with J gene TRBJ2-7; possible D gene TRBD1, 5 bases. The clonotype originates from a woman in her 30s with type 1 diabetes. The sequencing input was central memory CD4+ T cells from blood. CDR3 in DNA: TGCGCCAGCAGCTTCGGCAGGGCAACCTACGAGCAGTACTTC. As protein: CASSFGRATYEQYF.